This paragraph covers one T cell receptor (beta chain) sequence. No antigen is known for it. Trimming removed 1 base from V and 3 bases from J, with 13 bases in between. The CDR3 consists of 15 residues. Germline CDR1 reads SGHTA; CDR2 reads FQGNSA. The record originates from a study of T-cell memory formation after mild COVID-19. Study context: In these data, TCR clusters were largely donor specific. General study results and limits: For second-wave clones that peaked at day 37, SARS-CoV-2 specificity went unverified. Later expanders leaned CD4+, whereas day 15 to 85 contracting clones were balanced CD4/CD8. Pre-infection memory already had some responding clones, implying cross-reactive memory joined.

Using its own MiXCR run on the 5' RACE reads, TCRdb lists one record per CDR3 protein. The table lists around 200,000 distinct CDR3 sequences, more than 9% of them singletons. Sequenced sample: PBMCs or a T cell subset sorted from them (not recorded which). The chain employs TRBV7-2 and TRBJ2-7; a weak D match, TRBD2 (6 bases). This TCR came from a man aged 18 to 29 who had mild COVID-19 (a few samples of this study predate the infection). Cell type and time point are not known. CDR3: CASSLGVGGYYEQYV. CDR3 in DNA: TGTGCCAGCAGCTTAGGTGTCGGGGGATACTACGAGCAGTACGTC.